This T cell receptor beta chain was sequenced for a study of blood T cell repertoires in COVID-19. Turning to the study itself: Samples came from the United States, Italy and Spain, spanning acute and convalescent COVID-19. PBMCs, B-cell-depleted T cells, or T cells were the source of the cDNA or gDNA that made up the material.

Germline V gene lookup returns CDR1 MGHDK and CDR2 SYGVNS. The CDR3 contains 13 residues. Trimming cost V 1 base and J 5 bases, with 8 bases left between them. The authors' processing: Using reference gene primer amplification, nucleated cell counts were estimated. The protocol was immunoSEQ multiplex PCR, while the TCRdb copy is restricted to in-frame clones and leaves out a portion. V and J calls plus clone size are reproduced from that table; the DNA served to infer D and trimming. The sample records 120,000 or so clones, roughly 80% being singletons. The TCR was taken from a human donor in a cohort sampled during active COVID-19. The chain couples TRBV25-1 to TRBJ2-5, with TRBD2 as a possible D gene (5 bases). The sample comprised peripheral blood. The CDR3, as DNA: TGTGCCAGCAGTGAATCTGGGAGCGAGACCCAGTACTTC. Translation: CASSESGSETQYF.